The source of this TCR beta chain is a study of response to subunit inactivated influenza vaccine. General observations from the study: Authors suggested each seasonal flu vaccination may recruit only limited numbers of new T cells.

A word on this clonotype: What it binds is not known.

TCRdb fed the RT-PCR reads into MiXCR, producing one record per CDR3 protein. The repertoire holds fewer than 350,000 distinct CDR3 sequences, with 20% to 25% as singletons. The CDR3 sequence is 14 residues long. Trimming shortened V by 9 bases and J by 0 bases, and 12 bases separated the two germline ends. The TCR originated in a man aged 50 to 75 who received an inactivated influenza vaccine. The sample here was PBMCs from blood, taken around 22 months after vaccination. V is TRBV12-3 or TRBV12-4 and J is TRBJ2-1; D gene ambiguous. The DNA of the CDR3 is TGTGCCAGTACCTTCGAGTACTCCTACAATGAGCAGTTCTTC. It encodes CASTFEYSYNEQFF.